This T cell receptor (beta chain) came from a study of T cell changes during pregnancy in multiple sclerosis. The CDR3 has 15 amino acids. Germline trimming cut 5 bases from V and 2 bases from J; bases unmatched to any gene: 6. CDR1 is SEHNR, CDR2 FQNEAQ, per germline (reference sequence). The protocol was immunoSEQ multiplex PCR, while the TCRdb copy is restricted to in-frame clones and leaves out a portion. This sample has 100,000 or so clones, with under 95% found just once. This receptor was identified in a female donor with multiple sclerosis, enrolled in a pregnancy study. Specimen: peripheral blood, collected after pregnancy. The chain carries TRBV7-9 and TRBJ2-7, with TRBD2 matching 10 bases. CDR3 sequence reads: CASSPGLATPYEQYF. In nucleotides, the CDR3 is TGTGCCAGCAGCCCGGGACTAGCGACTCCCTACGAGCAGTACTTC.